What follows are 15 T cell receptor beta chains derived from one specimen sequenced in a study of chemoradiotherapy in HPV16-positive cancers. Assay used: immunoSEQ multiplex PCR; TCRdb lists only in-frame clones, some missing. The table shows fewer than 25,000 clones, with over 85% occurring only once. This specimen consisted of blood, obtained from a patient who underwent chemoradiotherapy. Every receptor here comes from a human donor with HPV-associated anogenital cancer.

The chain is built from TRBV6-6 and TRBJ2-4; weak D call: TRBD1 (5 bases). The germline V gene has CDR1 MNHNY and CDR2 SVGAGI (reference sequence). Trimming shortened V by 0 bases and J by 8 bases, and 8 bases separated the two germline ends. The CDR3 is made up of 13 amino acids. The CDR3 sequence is CASSYSGRDIQYF. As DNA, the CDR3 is TGTGCCAGCAGTTACTCGGGCAGGGACATTCAGTACTTC.

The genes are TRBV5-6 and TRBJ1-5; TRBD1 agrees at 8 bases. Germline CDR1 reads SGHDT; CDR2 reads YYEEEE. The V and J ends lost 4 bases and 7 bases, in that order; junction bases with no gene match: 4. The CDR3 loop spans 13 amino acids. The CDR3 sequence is CASSRDRIQPQHF. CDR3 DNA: TGTGCCAGCAGCCGGGACAGGATCCAGCCCCAGCATTTT.

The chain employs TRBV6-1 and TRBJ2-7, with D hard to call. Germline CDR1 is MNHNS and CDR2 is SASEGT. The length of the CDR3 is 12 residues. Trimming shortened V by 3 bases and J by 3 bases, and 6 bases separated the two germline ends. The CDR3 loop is CASSDDNYEQYV. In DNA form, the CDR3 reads TGTGCCAGCAGTGACGATAACTACGAGCAGTACGTC.

CDR3 coding DNA: TGTGCCAGCAGCGTTGGGACCGACCCGAGCAATGAGCAGTTCTTC. Encoded protein: CASSVGTDPSNEQFF. The chain uses TRBV9 and TRBJ2-1, with D perhaps given as TRBD1 or TRBD2 (5 bases each). Germline V gives CDR1 SGDLS, CDR2 YYNGEE. CDR3 length: 15 residues. V was cut by 2 bases and J by 6 bases, with 15 bases left in between.

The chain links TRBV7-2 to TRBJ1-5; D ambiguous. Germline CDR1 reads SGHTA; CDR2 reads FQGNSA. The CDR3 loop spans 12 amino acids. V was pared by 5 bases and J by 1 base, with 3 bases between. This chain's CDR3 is CASSNSNQPQHF. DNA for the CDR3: TGTGCCAGCAGCAACAGCAATCAGCCCCAGCATTTT.

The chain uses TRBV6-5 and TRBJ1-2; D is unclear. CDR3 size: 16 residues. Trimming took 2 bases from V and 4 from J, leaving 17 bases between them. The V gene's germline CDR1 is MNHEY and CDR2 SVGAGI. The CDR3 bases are TGTGCCAGCAGTTACACCGGTCGCCCGCCTTTCTATGGCTACACCTTC. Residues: CASSYTGRPPFYGYTF.

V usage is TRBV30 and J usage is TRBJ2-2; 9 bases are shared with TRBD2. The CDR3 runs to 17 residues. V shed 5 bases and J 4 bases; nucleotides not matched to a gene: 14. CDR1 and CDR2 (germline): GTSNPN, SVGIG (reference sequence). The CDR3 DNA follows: TGTGCCTGGGATAAGCCCGGGGCTAGCGGGACCACCGGGGAGCTGTTTTTT. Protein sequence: CAWDKPGASGTTGELFF. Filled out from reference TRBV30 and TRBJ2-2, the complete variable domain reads SQTIHQWPATLVQPVGSPLSLECTVEGTSNPNLYWYRQAAGRGLQLLFYSVGIGQISSEVPQNLSASRPQDRQFILSSKKLLLSDSGFYLCAWDKPGASGTTGELFFGEGSRLTVL.

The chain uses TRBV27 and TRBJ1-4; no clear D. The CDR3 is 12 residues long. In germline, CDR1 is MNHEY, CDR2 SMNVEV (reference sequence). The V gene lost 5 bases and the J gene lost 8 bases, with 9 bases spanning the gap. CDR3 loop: CASSIIREKLFF. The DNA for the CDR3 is TGTGCCAGCAGTATAATTCGAGAAAAACTGTTTTTT.

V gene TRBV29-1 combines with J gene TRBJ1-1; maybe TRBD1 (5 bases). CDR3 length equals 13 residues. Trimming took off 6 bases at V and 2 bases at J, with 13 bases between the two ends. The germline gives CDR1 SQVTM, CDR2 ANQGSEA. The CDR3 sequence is CSVVRGGNTEAFF. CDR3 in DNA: TGCAGCGTCGTGAGGGGCGGCAACACTGAAGCTTTCTTT.

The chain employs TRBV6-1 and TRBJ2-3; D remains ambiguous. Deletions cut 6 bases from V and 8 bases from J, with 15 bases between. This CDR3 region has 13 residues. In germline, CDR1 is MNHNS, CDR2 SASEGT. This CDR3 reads CASRAPPLGTQYF. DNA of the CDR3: TGTGCCAGCAGGGCCCCGCCTCTAGGTACGCAGTATTTT.

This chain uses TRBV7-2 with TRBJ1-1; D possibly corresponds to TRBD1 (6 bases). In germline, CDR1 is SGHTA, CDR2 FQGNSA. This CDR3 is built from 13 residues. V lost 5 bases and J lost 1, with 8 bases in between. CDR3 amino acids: CASSRGQNTEAFF. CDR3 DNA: TGTGCCAGCAGCCGGGGGCAGAACACTGAAGCTTTCTTT.

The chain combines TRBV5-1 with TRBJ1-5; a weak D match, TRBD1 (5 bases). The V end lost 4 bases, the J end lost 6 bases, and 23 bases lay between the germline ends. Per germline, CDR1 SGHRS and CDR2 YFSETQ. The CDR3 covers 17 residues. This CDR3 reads CASSPEGSVSRGQPQHF. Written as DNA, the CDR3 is TGCGCCAGCAGCCCCGAGGGTTCAGTTTCGAGGGGTCAGCCCCAGCATTTT.

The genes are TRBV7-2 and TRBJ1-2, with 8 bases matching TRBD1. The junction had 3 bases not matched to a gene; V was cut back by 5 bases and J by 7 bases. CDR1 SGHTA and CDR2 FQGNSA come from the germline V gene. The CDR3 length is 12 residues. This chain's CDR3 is CASSQDRGGYTF. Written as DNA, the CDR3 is TGTGCCAGCAGCCAAGACAGGGGTGGCTACACCTTC.

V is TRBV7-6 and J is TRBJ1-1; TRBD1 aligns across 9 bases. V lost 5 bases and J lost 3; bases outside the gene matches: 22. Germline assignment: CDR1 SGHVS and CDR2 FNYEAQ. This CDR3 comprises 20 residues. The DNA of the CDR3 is TGTGCCAGCAGCCTCACCTCTACCCCGGGACAGGGTAATTCATACACTGAAGCTTTCTTT. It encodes CASSLTSTPGQGNSYTEAFF.

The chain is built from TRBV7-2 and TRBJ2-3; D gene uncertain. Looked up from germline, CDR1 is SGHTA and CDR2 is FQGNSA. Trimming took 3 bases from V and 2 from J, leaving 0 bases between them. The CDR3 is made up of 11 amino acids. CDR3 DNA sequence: TGTGCCAGCAGCTTCACAGATACGCAGTATTTT. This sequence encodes CASSFTDTQYF.